This T cell receptor (beta chain) comes out of a study of shared clonotypes between healthy human individuals. Study summary: Each donor's CD4 naive and CD4 memory cells filled three plates apiece, CD8 naive two, and CD8 memory one.

Assay used: immunoSEQ multiplex PCR; TCRdb lists only in-frame clones, some missing. The repertoire has approximately 2,000,000 clones, 85% to 95% of them found once; the top ten carry around 0.4%. As to this clone: Its cognate antigen is unknown.

Germline V gene lookup returns CDR1 MDHEN and CDR2 SYDVKM. Trimming stripped 8 bases from V and 6 bases from J, with 19 bases between. The CDR3 loop spans 15 amino acids. Study-level findings and limits: The low donor count limited represented genetic and exposure-history diversity. The authors sampled blood alone, and tissue repertoires likely differ.

The sample taken for sequencing was naive CD4+ T cells from PBMCs. Subset indicated: CD45RA+ positively selected. The chain is built from TRBV28 and TRBJ1-4, with a weak D call TRBD1 (5 bases). The sequence was obtained from a man between 18 and 29 years old in good health. Some clones in this sample may be carry-over from other donors' samples. The CDR3 region is CASSSGGGRYEKLFF. CDR3 DNA sequence: TGTGCCAGCTCTTCTGGGGGTGGGCGGTATGAAAAACTGTTTTTT. Full variable domain (rest looked up from reference TRBV28 and TRBJ1-4): DVKVTQSSRYLVKRTGEKVFLECVQDMDHENMFWYRQDPGLGLRLIYFSYDVKMKEKGDIPEGYSVSREKKERFSLILESASTNQTSMYLCASSSGGGRYEKLFFGSGTQLSVL.